What follows are 32 T cell receptor beta chains derived from one specimen sequenced in a study of cytomegalovirus exposure and HLA in healthy donors. Only in-frame clones appear in the TCRdb table, and some are missing; sequencing was by immunoSEQ multiplex PCR. Here the sample spans about 88,000 clones, 95% to 98% being singletons. Sequenced sample: PBMCs. The receptor set was obtained from a young man in good health and CMV-seronegative.

This chain connects TRBV7-9 to TRBJ1-1; the D gene is possibly TRBD1 (5 bases). The CDR3 consists of 14 residues. V was cut by 1 base and J by 5 bases, with 11 bases left in between. CDR1 is SEHNR, CDR2 FQNEAQ, per germline (reference sequence). CDR3 protein: CASSLVSGGTEAFF. In DNA, the CDR3 is TGTGCCAGCAGCTTAGTCTCCGGGGGAACTGAAGCTTTCTTT.

The chain links TRBV5-6 to TRBJ1-2; 7 nucleotides align to TRBD1. The V segment lost 0 bases and the J segment 6 bases; nucleotides outside the gene matches: 17. CDR3 length equals 18 residues. In germline, CDR1 is SGHDT, CDR2 YYEEEE. The CDR3: CASSLAQLDTTGLNGYTF. The CDR3, as DNA: TGTGCCAGCAGCTTGGCACAACTAGACACGACAGGGCTCAATGGCTACACCTTC.

V gene TRBV4-1 combines with J gene TRBJ2-7; perhaps TRBD1 as D (6 bases). CDR3 length: 17 residues. Trimming removed 0 bases from V and 2 bases from J, with 17 bases in between. Germline CDR1 MGHRA, CDR2 YSYEKL. CDR3 in DNA: TGCGCCAGCAGCCAAGAGCCCCTCCGGACAGATACCTACGAGCAGTACTTC. Encoded protein: CASSQEPLRTDTYEQYF.

This clone showed up just a few times. In the same sample, other DNA sequences code for this CDR3. This chain connects TRBV2 to TRBJ2-7; TRBD2 might be the D (6 bases). There are 13 residues in the CDR3. Germline V lookup: CDR1 SNHLY, CDR2 FYNNEI. Deletions cut 6 bases from V and 0 bases from J, with 9 bases between. CDR3 region: CASRPGSSYEQYF. The DNA for the CDR3 is TGTGCCAGCAGACCCGGGAGCTCCTACGAGCAGTACTTC.

This clone is a singleton in its sample. The V gene is TRBV5-1, the J gene TRBJ1-1, with no clear D. V lost 1 base and J lost 3, with 10 bases in between. From germline, CDR1 is SGHRS and CDR2 YFSETQ. There are 14 residues in the CDR3. DNA for the CDR3: TGCGCCAGCAGCTTGCCGGGAGGCGACACTGAAGCTTTCTTT. This translates into CASSLPGGDTEAFF.

This chain joins TRBV4-3 and TRBJ1-2; 7 nucleotides align to TRBD1. The germline gives CDR1 LGHNA, CDR2 YSLEER. V dropped 4 bases and J dropped 0; count of bases not matched to a gene: 8. The CDR3 extends over 16 amino acids. The CDR3 sequence: CASSPTGVPSNYGYTF. CDR3 DNA: TGCGCCAGCAGCCCAACAGGGGTCCCCTCTAACTATGGCTACACCTTC.

The CDR3: CASSAAGLATYNEQFF. Here the CDR3 DNA reads TGTGCCAGCAGCGCTGCGGGACTAGCGACCTACAATGAGCAGTTCTTC. The V gene is TRBV7-8, the J gene TRBJ2-1, with TRBD2 identical over 10 bases. Germline V gene lookup returns CDR1 SGHVS and CDR2 FQNEAQ. The trim removed 5 bases at V and 2 bases at J, leaving 6 bases unmatched. The CDR3 loop spans 16 amino acids.

This rearrangement joins TRBV5-4 to TRBJ2-2, with D possibly matching TRBD2 (5 bases). Germline V CDR1 and CDR2: SGHNT, YYREEE (reference sequence). Deletions cut 0 bases from V and 5 bases from J, with 8 bases between. There are 14 residues in the CDR3. CDR3 sequence reads: CASSLARRTGELFF. The DNA of the CDR3 is TGTGCCAGCAGCTTGGCCAGGAGGACCGGGGAGCTGTTTTTT.

The chain joins TRBV7-8 to TRBJ2-5; 15 bases are shared with TRBD2. This CDR3 spans 15 amino acids. CDR1 is SGHVS, CDR2 FQNEAQ, per germline. Germline trimming cut 4 bases from V and 4 bases from J; bases unmatched to any gene: 1. The CDR3 loop is CASSSGLAGGETQYF. CDR3 nucleotides: TGTGCCAGCAGCTCGGGACTAGCGGGAGGAGAGACCCAGTACTTC.

CDR3 nucleotide sequence: TGTGCCAGCAGTTTAGGGGTAGCGGGAGATCAAGAGACCCAGTACTTC. It yields the protein CASSLGVAGDQETQYF. V and J are TRBV28 and TRBJ2-5; 9 bases map to TRBD2. CDR1 MDHEN and CDR2 SYDVKM come from the germline V gene. Trimming at V came to 2 bases and at J to 2 bases, leaving 6 bases not matched to a gene. This CDR3 contains 16 residues. Filled out from reference TRBV28 and TRBJ2-5, the complete variable domain reads DVKVTQSSRYLVKRTGEKVFLECVQDMDHENMFWYRQDPGLGLRLIYFSYDVKMKEKGDIPEGYSVSREKKERFSLILESASTNQTSMYLCASSLGVAGDQETQYFGPGTRLLVL.

The table lists this clone with a count of one. The chain combines TRBV19 with TRBJ2-4, with a possible D match to TRBD2 (6 bases). V lost 6 bases and J lost 0, with 27 bases in between. Germline V lookup: CDR1 LNHDA, CDR2 SQIVND (reference sequence). The length of the CDR3 is 20 residues. The CDR3 region has the DNA TGTGCCAGTAGACCTCGTTGGATAAAAGGGGACTCCCTAGCCAAAAACATTCAGTACTTC. Encoded protein: CASRPRWIKGDSLAKNIQYF.

The rearrangement links TRBV11-2 to TRBJ1-2; unclear D gene. The CDR3 is made up of 15 amino acids. The V and J ends lost 1 base and 2 bases respectively, with 11 bases between them. The germline gives CDR1 SGHAT, CDR2 FQNNGV. This chain's CDR3 is CASSLVAVINYGYTF. The CDR3 bases are TGTGCCAGCAGCTTAGTAGCGGTCATAAACTATGGCTACACCTTC.

The gene calls are TRBV6-5 and TRBJ2-5, with a weak D call TRBD1 (6 bases). The CDR3 is 14 residues long. Deletions cut 8 bases from V and 2 bases from J, with 15 bases between. Germline V gene sequence: CDR1 MNHEY, CDR2 SVGAGI. CDR3 residues: CASRQFRGQETQYF. The CDR3 nucleotides read TGTGCCAGCCGACAATTCAGGGGACAAGAGACCCAGTACTTC.

Here the CDR3 DNA reads TGTGCCAGCAGTTCACATCGCGGTGGGAATGAGCAGTTCTTC. It encodes CASSSHRGGNEQFF. The rearrangement uses TRBV6-1 and TRBJ2-1; D is uncertain. The V gene's germline CDR1 is MNHNS and CDR2 SASEGT. The CDR3 sequence is 14 residues long. V lost 5 bases to trimming and J lost 7 bases, with 15 bases between them.

The chain's CDR3 is CASSGSGSIGEQFF. The CDR3 coding sequence is TGTGCCAGCTCAGGTAGCGGGAGCATCGGTGAGCAGTTCTTC. This chain connects TRBV11-2 to TRBJ2-1, with 9 bases matching TRBD2. The CDR3 is made up of 14 amino acids. The V and J ends lost 8 bases and 9 bases, in that order; junction bases with no gene match: 11. CDR1 SGHAT and CDR2 FQNNGV come from the germline V gene.

This clone was observed a few times. The chain has TRBV7-6 and TRBJ2-7, with 7 bases aligning to TRBD1. This CDR3 contains 14 residues. V shed 5 bases, J shed 2 bases, and the junction held 6 bases outside the gene matches. From germline, CDR1 is SGHVS and CDR2 FNYEAQ. The CDR3 sequence: CASSPGTDPYEQYV. In nucleotides, the CDR3 is TGTGCCAGCAGCCCCGGGACAGACCCCTACGAGCAGTACGTC.

V is TRBV11-2 and J is TRBJ1-5; TRBD1 is a possible D gene (6 bases). The V gene's germline CDR1 is SGHAT and CDR2 FQNNGV. Trimming cost V 2 bases and J 2 bases, with 10 bases left between them. The CDR3 length is 15 residues. DNA of the CDR3: TGTGCCAGCAGCTTATACGCAGGGGGCAATCAGCCCCAGCATTTT. This sequence encodes CASSLYAGGNQPQHF.

This clone appeared once. This chain uses TRBV5-1 with TRBJ2-2; a possible D gene is TRBD2 (5 bases). Between the trimmed V and J ends, which lost 2 bases and 5 bases, there was a span of 16 bases. This CDR3 is 16 amino acids long. Germline assignment: CDR1 SGHRS and CDR2 YFSETQ. The CDR3 DNA reads as TGCGCCAGCAGCTTAGAGGGCCCCGTGGAAACCGGGGAGCTGTTTTTT. It yields the protein CASSLEGPVETGELFF. Together with reference TRBV5-1 and TRBJ2-2, the CDR3 gives the full variable domain: KAGVTQTPRYLIKTRGQQVTLSCSPISGHRSVSWYQQTPGQGLQFLFEYFSETQRNKGNFPGRFSGRQFSNSRSEMNVSTLELGDSALYLCASSLEGPVETGELFFGEGSRLTVL.

The chain joins TRBV5-1 to TRBJ2-1; 15 nucleotides agree with TRBD2. CDR3 size: 18 residues. With 2 bases clipped from V and 2 bases from J, the junction kept 5 bases outside the gene matches. Germline V gene sequence: CDR1 SGHRS, CDR2 YFSETQ. CDR3 loop: CASSLGLAGGGAYNEQFF. The CDR3 bases are TGCGCCAGCAGCTTAGGACTAGCGGGAGGGGGAGCCTACAATGAGCAGTTCTTC.

The CDR3 protein is CASSFLPTTSGYEQYV. The CDR3 coding sequence is TGTGCCAGCAGTTTTTTACCGACGACTAGCGGCTACGAGCAGTACGTC. This chain uses TRBV27 with TRBJ2-7, with 9 nucleotides matching TRBD2. J was trimmed by 3 bases and V by 3 bases; bases with no gene match: 9. The CDR3 runs to 16 residues. Germline-derived CDR1 and CDR2 are MNHEY and SMNVEV (reference sequence).

A note on this clone: The same CDR3 can be traced to other DNA sequences in this sample. The J gene is TRBJ2-5, the V gene TRBV18; TRBD1 matches 9 bases. CDR1 and CDR2 from the germline V gene are KGHSH and LQKENI. The CDR3 runs to 14 residues. With V trimmed by 3 bases and J by 2 bases, 1 base remained unmatched. CDR3 in amino acids: CASSPGTGQETQYF. The CDR3 DNA sequence: TGTGCCAGCTCACCCGGGACAGGGCAAGAGACCCAGTACTTC.

The chain couples TRBV9 to TRBJ1-5, with a possible D match to TRBD1 (6 bases). Germline V lookup: CDR1 SGDLS, CDR2 YYNGEE. The CDR3 runs to 15 residues. V gave up 4 bases and J gave up 2 bases, with 13 bases separating them. The CDR3 is CASSKGGLGNQPQHF. For the CDR3, the DNA is TGTGCCAGCAGCAAAGGGGGTCTAGGCAATCAGCCCCAGCATTTT.

This rearrangement joins TRBV20-1 to TRBJ2-7, with a tentative D call TRBD1 (6 bases). V was cut by 4 bases and J by 7 bases, with 11 bases left in between. CDR3 size: 11 residues. Germline V gene lookup returns CDR1 DFQATT and CDR2 SNEGSKA (reference sequence). In DNA form, the CDR3 reads TGCAGTGCTACAGGGGTGGGGGAGCAGTACTTC. This gives the protein CSATGVGEQYF.

This chain links TRBV2 with TRBJ1-2, with 7 bases aligning to TRBD1. The CDR3 is made up of 13 amino acids. Per the germline V gene, CDR1 is SNHLY and CDR2 is FYNNEI. J gave up 9 bases and V 3 bases, and 7 bases lay outside the gene matches. The CDR3 is CASSERQGLSYTF. The CDR3 DNA is TGTGCCAGCAGTGAGAGACAGGGACTTAGCTACACCTTC.

This clone was seen a single time. The V gene is TRBV19, the J gene TRBJ1-1; 7 positions match TRBD1. Trimming took 3 bases from V and 1 from J; bases not matched to a gene: 8. The germline CDR1 and CDR2 sequences are LNHDA and SQIVND (reference sequence). This CDR3 comprises 16 residues. CDR3: CASSIAAGGTNTEAFF. CDR3 bases: TGTGCCAGTAGTATTGCGGCAGGGGGGACGAACACTGAAGCTTTCTTT.

The chain couples TRBV11-2 to TRBJ2-3; TRBD1 might be the D (5 bases). Germline V CDR1 and CDR2: SGHAT, FQNNGV. The V and J ends lost 1 base and 5 bases respectively, with 13 bases between them. This CDR3 has 15 residues. In nucleotides, the CDR3 is TGTGCCAGCAGCTTAGCCCCCGGTCAGGGAGATACGCAGTATTTT. Translation gives CASSLAPGQGDTQYF.

V gene TRBV2 combines with J gene TRBJ2-1, with 8 bases that match TRBD2. The germline gives CDR1 SNHLY, CDR2 FYNNEI. This CDR3 comprises 13 residues. The V segment lost 11 bases and the J segment 6 bases; nucleotides outside the gene matches: 9. CDR3 amino acids: CAGVAGSVNEQFF. For the CDR3, the DNA is TGTGCCGGTGTAGCGGGATCGGTCAATGAGCAGTTCTTC.

The rearrangement links TRBV11-2 to TRBJ2-3; D possibly corresponds to TRBD2 (5 bases). V lost 1 base and J lost 0, with 14 bases in between. CDR1 and CDR2 (germline): SGHAT, FQNNGV. This CDR3 has 17 residues. CDR3: CASSLGVGGPSTDTQYF. The CDR3 bases are TGTGCCAGCAGCTTAGGAGTCGGCGGGCCTAGCACAGATACGCAGTATTTT.

The genes are TRBV5-6 and TRBJ2-1; 11 bases align to TRBD2. This CDR3 has 15 amino acids. Germline loops: CDR1 SGHDT, CDR2 YYEEEE. The V and J ends lost 1 base and 6 bases, in that order; junction bases with no gene match: 3. In nucleotides, the CDR3 is TGTGCCAGCAGCTTGCTAGCGGGAGGAGTCAATGAGCAGTTCTTC. Encoded protein: CASSLLAGGVNEQFF.

The DNA for the CDR3 is TGTGCCAGCAGCAGGGGAGACAGACAAGAGACCCAGTACTTC. It encodes CASSRGDRQETQYF. The chain joins TRBV28 to TRBJ2-5, with D possibly TRBD1 on 6 matching bases. There are 14 residues in the CDR3. Germline-derived CDR1 and CDR2 are MDHEN and SYDVKM. Trimming removed 6 bases from V and 2 bases from J, with 13 bases in between.

The rearrangement links TRBV15 to TRBJ2-7; D is possibly TRBD1 (5 bases). V was cut by 0 bases and J by 6 bases, with 18 bases left in between. The CDR3 spans 16 residues. The germline V gene has CDR1 LNHNV and CDR2 YYDKDF (reference sequence). CDR3 protein: CATSREGRRVSSEQYF. CDR3 in DNA: TGTGCCACCAGCAGAGAGGGGCGTCGGGTATCTAGCGAGCAGTACTTC.

V is TRBV30 and J is TRBJ1-2; the match to TRBD1 covers 7 bases. V shed 0 bases and J 8 bases; nucleotides not matched to a gene: 6. The CDR3 is 13 amino acids. The germline V gene has CDR1 GTSNPN and CDR2 SVGIG (reference sequence). The CDR3 spells CAWSVKGAGGYTF. CDR3 nucleotides: TGTGCCTGGAGTGTCAAGGGGGCCGGGGGCTACACCTTC.